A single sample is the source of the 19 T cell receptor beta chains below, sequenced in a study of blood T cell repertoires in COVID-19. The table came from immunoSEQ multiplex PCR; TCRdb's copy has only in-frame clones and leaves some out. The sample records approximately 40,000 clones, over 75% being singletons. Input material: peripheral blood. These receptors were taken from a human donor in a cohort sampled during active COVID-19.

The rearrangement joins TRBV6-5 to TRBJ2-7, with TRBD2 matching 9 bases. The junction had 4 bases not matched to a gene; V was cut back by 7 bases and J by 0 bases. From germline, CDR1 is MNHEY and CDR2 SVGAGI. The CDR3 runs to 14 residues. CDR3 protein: CASKRGASSYEQYF. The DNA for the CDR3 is TGTGCCAGCAAGCGGGGGGCGAGCTCCTACGAGCAGTACTTC.

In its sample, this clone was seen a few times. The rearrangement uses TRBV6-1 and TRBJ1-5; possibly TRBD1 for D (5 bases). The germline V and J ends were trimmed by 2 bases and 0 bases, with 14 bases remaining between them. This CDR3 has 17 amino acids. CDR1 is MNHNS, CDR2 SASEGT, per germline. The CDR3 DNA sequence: TGTGCCAGCAGTGAATTGGGGCACCAGATTAGCAATCAGCCCCAGCATTTT. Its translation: CASSELGHQISNQPQHF.

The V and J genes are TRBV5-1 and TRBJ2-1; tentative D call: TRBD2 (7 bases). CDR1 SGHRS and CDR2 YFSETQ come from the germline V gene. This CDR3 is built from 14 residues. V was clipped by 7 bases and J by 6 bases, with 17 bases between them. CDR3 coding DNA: TGCGCCAGCGCAGGAGGGGGGGCCGGCAATGAGCAGTTCTTC. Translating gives CASAGGGAGNEQFF.

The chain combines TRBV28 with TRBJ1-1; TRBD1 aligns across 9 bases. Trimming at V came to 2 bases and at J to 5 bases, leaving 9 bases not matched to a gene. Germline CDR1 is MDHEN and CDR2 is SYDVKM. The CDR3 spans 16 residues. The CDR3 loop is CASSLPLGTGWTEAFF. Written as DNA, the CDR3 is TGTGCCAGCAGTTTACCCCTCGGGACAGGGTGGACTGAAGCTTTCTTT. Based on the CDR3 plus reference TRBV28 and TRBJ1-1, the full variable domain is DVKVTQSSRYLVKRTGEKVFLECVQDMDHENMFWYRQDPGLGLRLIYFSYDVKMKEKGDIPEGYSVSREKKERFSLILESASTNQTSMYLCASSLPLGTGWTEAFFGQGTRLTVV.

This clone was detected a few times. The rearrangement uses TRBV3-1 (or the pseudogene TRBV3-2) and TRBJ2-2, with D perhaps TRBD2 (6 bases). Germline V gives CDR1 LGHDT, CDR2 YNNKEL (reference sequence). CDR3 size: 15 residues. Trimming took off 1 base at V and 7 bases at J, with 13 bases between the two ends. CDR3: CASSQGDLPSGELFF. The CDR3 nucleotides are TGTGCCAGCAGCCAAGGGGACTTACCTAGCGGGGAGCTGTTTTTT.

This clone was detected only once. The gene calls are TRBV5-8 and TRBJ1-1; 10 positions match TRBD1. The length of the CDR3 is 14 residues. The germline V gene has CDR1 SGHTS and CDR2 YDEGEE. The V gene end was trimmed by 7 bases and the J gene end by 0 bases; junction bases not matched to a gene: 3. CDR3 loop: CASVDRGMNTEAFF. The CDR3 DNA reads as TGTGCCAGCGTGGACAGGGGGATGAACACTGAAGCTTTCTTT.

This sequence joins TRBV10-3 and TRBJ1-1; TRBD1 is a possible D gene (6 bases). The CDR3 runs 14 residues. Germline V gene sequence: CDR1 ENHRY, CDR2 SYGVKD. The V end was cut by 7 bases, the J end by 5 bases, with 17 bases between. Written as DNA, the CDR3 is TGTGCCATCATGGGGGCCTACCCAGGGACTGAAGCTTTCTTT. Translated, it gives CAIMGAYPGTEAFF.

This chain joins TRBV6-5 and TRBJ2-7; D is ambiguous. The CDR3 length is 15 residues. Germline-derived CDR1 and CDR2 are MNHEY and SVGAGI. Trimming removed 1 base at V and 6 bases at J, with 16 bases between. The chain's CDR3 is CASSYYDTYKSEQYF. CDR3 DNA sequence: TGTGCCAGCAGTTACTACGACACCTACAAGTCCGAGCAGTACTTC.

The DNA of the CDR3 is TGTGCCAGCAGCGTAGAGGGAACAGGGGACGGAAACACCATATATTTT. Protein: CASSVEGTGDGNTIYF. The rearrangement links TRBV9 to TRBJ1-3, with 7 bases matching TRBD1. V shed 0 bases, J shed 4 bases, and the junction held 7 bases outside the gene matches. Germline V gene sequence: CDR1 SGDLS, CDR2 YYNGEE. The CDR3 totals 16 residues.

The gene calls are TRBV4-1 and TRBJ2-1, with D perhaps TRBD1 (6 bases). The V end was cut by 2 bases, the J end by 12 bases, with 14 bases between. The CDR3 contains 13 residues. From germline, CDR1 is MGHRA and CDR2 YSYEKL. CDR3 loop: CASSQSGVGLQFF. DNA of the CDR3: TGCGCCAGCAGCCAATCAGGGGTCGGTTTGCAGTTCTTC.

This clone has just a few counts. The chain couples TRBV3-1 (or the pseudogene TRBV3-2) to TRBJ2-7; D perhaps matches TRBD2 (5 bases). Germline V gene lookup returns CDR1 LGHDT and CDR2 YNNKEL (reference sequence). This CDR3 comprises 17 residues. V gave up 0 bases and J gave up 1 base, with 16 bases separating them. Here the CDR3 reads CASSQEQSGLGSYEQYF. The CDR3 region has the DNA TGTGCCAGCAGCCAAGAGCAGAGCGGCCTGGGATCCTACGAGCAGTACTTC.

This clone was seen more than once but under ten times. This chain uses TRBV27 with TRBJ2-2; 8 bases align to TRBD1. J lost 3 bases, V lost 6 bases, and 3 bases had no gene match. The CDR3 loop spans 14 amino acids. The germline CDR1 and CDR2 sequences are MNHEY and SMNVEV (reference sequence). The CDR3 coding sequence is TGTGCCAGCAGCCCACAGGGGGACACCGGGGAGCTGTTTTTT. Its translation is CASSPQGDTGELFF.

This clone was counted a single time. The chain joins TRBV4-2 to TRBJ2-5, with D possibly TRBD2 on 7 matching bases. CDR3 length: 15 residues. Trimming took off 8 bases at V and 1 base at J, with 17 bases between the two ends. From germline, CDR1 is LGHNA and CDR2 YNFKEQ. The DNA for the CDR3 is TGTGCCAGCCGAAAAGGGGGGGGACCCCAAGAGACCCAGTACTTC. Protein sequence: CASRKGGGPQETQYF.

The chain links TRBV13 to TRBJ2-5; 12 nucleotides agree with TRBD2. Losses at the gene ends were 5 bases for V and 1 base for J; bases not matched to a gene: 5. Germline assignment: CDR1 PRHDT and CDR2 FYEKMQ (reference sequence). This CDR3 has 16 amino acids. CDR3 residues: CASSLGLAGFQETQYF. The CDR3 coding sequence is TGTGCCAGCAGCCTTGGACTAGCGGGGTTCCAAGAGACCCAGTACTTC.

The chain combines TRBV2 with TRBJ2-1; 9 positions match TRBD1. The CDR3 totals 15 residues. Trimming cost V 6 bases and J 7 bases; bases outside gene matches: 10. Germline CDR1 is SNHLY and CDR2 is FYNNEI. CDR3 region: CASSIGTGSDNEQFF. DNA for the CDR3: TGTGCCAGCAGCATTGGGACAGGGTCAGATAATGAGCAGTTCTTC.

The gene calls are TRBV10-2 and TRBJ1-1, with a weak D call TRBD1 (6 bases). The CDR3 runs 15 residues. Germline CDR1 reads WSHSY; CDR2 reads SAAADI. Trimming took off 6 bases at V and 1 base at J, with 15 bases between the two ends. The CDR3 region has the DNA TGCGCCAGCAGGGGCCAGGGGATAGGGAACACTGAAGCTTTCTTT. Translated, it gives CASRGQGIGNTEAFF.

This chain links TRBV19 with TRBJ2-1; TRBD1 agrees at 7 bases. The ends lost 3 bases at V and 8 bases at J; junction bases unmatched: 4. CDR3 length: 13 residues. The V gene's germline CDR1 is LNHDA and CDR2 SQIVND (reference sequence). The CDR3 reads CASSIQGVDEQFF. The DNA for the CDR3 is TGTGCCAGTAGTATTCAGGGGGTGGATGAGCAGTTCTTC.

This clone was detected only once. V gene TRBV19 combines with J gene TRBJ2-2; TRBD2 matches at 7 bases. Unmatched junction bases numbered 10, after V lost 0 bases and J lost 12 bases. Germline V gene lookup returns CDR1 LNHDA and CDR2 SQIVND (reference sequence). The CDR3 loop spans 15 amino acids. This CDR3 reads CASSIEGREPGKLFF. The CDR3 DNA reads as TGTGCCAGTAGTATAGAGGGGAGGGAGCCGGGGAAGCTGTTTTTT.

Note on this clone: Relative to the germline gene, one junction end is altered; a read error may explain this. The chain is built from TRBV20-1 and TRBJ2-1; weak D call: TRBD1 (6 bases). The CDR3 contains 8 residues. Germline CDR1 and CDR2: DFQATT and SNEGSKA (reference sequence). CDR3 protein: CSAQGLVF. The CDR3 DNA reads TGCAGTGCCCAGGGGTTAGTCTTC.